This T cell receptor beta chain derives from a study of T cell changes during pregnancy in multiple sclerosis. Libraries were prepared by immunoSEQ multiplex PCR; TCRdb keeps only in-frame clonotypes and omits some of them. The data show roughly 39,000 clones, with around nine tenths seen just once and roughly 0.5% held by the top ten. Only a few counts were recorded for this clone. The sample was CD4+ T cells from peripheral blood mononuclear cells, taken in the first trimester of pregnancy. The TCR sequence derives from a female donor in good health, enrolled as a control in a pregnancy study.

CDR3 loop: CASSVTDRSEAFF. In DNA form, the CDR3 reads TGCGCCAGCAGCGTTACCGACAGATCTGAAGCTTTCTTT. The chain is built from TRBV5-1 and TRBJ1-1; a weak D match, TRBD1 (5 bases). CDR1 and CDR2 from the germline V gene are SGHRS and YFSETQ. Trimming took off 4 bases at V and 6 bases at J, with 13 bases between the two ends. This CDR3 spans 13 amino acids.